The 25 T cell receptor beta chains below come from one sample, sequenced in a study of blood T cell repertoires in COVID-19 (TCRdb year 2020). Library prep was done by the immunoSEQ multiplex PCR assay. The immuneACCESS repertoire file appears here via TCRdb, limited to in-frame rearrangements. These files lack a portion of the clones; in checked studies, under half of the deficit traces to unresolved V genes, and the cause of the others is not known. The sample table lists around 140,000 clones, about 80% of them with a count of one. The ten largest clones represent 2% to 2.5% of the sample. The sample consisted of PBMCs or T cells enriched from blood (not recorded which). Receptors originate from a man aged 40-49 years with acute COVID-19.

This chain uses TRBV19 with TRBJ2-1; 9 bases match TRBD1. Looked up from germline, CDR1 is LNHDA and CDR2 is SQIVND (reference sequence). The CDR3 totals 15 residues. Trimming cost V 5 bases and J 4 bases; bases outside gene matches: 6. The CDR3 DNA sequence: TGTGCCAGTAGTTCCCGGACAGGGGAGTACAATGAGCAGTTCTTC. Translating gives CASSSRTGEYNEQFF.

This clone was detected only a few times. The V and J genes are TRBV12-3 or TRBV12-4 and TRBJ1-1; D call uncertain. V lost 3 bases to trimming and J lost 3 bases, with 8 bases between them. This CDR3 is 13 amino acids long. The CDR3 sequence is CASSFNGDTEAFF. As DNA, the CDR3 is TGTGCCAGCAGTTTCAACGGTGACACTGAAGCTTTCTTT.

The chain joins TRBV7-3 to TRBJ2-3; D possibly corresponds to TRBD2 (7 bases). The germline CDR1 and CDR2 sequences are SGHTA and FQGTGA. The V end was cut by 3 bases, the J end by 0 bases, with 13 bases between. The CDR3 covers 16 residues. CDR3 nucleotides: TGTGCCAGCAGCTTGACGGGGGGCCCTAGCACAGATACGCAGTATTTT. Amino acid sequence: CASSLTGGPSTDTQYF.

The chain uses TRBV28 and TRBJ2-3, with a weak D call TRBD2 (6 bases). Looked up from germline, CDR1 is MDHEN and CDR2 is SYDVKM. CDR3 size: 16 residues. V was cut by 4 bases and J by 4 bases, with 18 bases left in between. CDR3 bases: TGTGCCAGCAGTTCCAGACTAGGAGGGAGGTCAGATACGCAGTATTTT. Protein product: CASSSRLGGRSDTQYF.

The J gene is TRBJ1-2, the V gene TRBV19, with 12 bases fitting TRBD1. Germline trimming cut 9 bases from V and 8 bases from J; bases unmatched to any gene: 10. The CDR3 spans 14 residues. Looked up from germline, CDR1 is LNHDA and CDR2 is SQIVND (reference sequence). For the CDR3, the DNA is TGTGCCAGCTCTCCGGGACAGGGGGCTTTGGGCTACACCTTC. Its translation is CASSPGQGALGYTF.

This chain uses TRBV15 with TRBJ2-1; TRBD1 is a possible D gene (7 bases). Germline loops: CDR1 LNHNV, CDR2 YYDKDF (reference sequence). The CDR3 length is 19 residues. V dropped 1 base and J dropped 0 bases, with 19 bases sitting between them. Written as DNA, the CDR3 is TGTGCCACCAGCAGAGGATGGGCAGGGGGGAAAAGCTCCTACAATGAGCAGTTCTTC. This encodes CATSRGWAGGKSSYNEQFF.

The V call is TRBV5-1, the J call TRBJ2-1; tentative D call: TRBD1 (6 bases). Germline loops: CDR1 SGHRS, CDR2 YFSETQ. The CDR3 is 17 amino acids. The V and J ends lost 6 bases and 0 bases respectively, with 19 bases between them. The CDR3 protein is CASNPSRGDSSYNEQFF. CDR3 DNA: TGCGCCAGCAACCCCAGCAGGGGCGATAGCTCCTACAATGAGCAGTTCTTC.

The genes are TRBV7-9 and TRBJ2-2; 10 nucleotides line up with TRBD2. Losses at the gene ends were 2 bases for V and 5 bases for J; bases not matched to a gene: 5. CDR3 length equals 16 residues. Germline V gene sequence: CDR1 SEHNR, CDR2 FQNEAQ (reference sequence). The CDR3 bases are TGTGCCAGCAGCTTAAGCCTAGCGGGGGTTACCGGGGAGCTGTTTTTT. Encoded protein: CASSLSLAGVTGELFF.

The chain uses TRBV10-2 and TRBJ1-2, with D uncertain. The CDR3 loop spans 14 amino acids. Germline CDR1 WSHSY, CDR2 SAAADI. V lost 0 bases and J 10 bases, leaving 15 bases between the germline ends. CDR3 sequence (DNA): TGCGCCAGCAGTGAGTCCTTGTTTGCGGGGAACTACACCTTC. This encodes CASSESLFAGNYTF.

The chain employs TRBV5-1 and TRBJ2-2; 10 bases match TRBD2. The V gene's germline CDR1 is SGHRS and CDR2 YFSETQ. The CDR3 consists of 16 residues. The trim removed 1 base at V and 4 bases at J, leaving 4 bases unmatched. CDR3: CASSLRAGGLTGELFF. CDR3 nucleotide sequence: TGCGCCAGCAGCTTGAGAGCGGGGGGGCTCACCGGGGAGCTGTTTTTT. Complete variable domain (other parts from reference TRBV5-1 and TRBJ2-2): KAGVTQTPRYLIKTRGQQVTLSCSPISGHRSVSWYQQTPGQGLQFLFEYFSETQRNKGNFPGRFSGRQFSNSRSEMNVSTLELGDSALYLCASSLRAGGLTGELFFGEGSRLTVL.

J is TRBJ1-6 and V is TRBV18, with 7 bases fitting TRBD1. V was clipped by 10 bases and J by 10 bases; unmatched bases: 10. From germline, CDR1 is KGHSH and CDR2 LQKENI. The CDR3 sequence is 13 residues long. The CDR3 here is CATETGSNSPLHF. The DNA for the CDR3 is TGTGCCACCGAGACAGGGTCCAACTCACCCCTCCACTTT.

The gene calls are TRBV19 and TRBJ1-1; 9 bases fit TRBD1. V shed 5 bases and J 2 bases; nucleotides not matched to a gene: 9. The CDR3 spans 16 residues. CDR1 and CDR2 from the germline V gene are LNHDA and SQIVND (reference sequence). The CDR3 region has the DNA TGTGCCAGTAGTGTAACCGGGACAGGGTACAACACTGAAGCTTTCTTT. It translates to CASSVTGTGYNTEAFF.

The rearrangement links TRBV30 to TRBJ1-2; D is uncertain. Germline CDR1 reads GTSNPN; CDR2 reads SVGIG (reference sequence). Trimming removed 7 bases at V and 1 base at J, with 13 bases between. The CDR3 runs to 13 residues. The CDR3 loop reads CASPLGSNYGYTF. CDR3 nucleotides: TGTGCCTCCCCCCTGGGGAGTAACTATGGCTACACCTTC.

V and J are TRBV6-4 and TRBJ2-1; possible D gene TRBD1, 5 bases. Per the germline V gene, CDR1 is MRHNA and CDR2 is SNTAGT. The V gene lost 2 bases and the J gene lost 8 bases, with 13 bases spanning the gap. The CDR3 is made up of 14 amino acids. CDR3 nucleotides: TGTGCCAGCAGTGACGGGGCTTTTGTCGATGAGCAGTTCTTC. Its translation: CASSDGAFVDEQFF.

CDR3 in amino acids: CASSLDGYSGGPIQETQYF. CDR3 sequence (DNA): TGTGCCAGCAGCTTAGATGGGTATAGCGGGGGGCCCATCCAAGAGACCCAGTACTTC. This chain joins TRBV11-2 and TRBJ2-5, with 10 bases fitting TRBD2. Trimming cost V 0 bases and J 1 base; bases outside gene matches: 11. Germline assignment: CDR1 SGHAT and CDR2 FQNNGV. This CDR3 is built from 19 residues.

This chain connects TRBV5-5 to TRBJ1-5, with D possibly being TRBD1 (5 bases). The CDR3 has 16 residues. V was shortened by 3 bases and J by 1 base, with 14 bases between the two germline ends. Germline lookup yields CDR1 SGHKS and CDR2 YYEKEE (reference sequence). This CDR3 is CASSSGTWSSNQPQHF. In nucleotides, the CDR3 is TGTGCCAGCAGCTCCGGGACTTGGTCAAGCAATCAGCCCCAGCATTTT.

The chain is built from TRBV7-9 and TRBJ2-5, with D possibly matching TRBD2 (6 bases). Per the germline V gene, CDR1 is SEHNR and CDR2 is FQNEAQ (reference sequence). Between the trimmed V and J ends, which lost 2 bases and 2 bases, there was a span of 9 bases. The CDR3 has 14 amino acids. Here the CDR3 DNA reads TGTGCCAGCAGCTTAATGGGGGGACAAGAGACCCAGTACTTC. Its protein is CASSLMGGQETQYF.

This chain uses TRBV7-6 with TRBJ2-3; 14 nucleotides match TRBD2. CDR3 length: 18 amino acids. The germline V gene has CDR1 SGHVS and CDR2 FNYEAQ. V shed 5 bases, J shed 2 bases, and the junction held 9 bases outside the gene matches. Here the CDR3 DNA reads TGTGCCAGCAGCCGAGCCGGGACTAGCGGGGGTTTCACAGATACGCAGTATTTT. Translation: CASSRAGTSGGFTDTQYF.

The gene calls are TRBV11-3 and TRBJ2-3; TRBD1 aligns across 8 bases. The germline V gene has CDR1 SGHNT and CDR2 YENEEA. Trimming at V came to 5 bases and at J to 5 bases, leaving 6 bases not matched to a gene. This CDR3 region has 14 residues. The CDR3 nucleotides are TGTGCCAGCAGCCTCTCGGACAGGGTAGATACGCAGTATTTT. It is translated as CASSLSDRVDTQYF. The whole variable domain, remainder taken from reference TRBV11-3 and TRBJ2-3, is EAGVVQSPRYKIIEKKQPVAFWCNPISGHNTLYWYLQNLGQGPELLIRYENEEAVDDSQLPKDRFSAERLKGVDSTLKIQPAELGDSAVYLCASSLSDRVDTQYFGPGTRLTVL.

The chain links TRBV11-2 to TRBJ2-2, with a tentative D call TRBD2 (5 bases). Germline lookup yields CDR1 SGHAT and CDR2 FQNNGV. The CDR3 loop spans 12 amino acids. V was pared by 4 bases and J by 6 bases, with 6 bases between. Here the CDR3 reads CASSSGAGELFF. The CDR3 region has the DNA TGTGCCAGCAGCTCCGGGGCCGGGGAGCTGTTTTTT.

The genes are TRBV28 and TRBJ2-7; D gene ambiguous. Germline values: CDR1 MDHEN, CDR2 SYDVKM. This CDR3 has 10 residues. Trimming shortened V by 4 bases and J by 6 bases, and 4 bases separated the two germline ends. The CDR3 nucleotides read TGTGCCAGCAGTTCAATCGAGCAGTACTTC. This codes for CASSSIEQYF.

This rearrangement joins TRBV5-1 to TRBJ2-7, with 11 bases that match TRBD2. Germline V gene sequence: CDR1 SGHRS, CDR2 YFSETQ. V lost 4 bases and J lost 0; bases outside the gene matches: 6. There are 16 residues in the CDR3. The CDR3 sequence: CASSPTTSGASYEQYF. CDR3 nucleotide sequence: TGCGCCAGCAGCCCTACGACTAGCGGGGCCTCCTACGAGCAGTACTTC.

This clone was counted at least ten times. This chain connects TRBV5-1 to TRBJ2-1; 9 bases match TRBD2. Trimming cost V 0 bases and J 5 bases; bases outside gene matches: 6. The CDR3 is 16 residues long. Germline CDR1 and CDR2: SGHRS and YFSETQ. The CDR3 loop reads CASSLVALAGDNEQFF. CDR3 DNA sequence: TGCGCCAGCAGCTTGGTGGCACTAGCGGGCGACAATGAGCAGTTCTTC.

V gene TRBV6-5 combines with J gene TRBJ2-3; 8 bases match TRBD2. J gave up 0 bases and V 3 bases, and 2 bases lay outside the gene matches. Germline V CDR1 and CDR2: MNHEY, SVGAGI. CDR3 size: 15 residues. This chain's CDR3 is CASSYASGSTDTQYF. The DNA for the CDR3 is TGTGCCAGCAGTTATGCTAGCGGGAGCACAGATACGCAGTATTTT.

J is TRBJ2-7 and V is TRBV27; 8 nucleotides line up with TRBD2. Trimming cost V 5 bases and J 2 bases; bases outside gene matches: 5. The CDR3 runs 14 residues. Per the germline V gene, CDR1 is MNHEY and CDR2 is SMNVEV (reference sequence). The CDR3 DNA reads TGTGCCAGCAGTCCGGGACTAGTTGCCTACGAGCAGTACTTC. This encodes CASSPGLVAYEQYF.